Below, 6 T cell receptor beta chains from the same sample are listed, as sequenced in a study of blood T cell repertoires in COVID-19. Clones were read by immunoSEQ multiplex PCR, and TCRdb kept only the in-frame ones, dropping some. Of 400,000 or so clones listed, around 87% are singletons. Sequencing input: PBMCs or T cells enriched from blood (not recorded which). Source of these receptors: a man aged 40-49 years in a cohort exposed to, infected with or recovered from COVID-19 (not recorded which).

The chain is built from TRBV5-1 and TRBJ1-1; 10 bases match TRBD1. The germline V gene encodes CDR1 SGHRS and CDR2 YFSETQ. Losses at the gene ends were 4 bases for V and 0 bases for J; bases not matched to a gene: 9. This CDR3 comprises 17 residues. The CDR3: CASSPRQGALMNTEAFF. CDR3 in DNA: TGCGCCAGCAGCCCGCGACAGGGGGCTTTAATGAACACTGAAGCTTTCTTT.

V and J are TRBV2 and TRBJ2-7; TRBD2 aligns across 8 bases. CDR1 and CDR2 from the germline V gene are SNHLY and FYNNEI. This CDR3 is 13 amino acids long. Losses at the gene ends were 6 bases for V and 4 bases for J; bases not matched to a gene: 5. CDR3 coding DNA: TGTGCCAGCAGCCGGGGACTAGAATACGAGCAGTACTTC. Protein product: CASSRGLEYEQYF.

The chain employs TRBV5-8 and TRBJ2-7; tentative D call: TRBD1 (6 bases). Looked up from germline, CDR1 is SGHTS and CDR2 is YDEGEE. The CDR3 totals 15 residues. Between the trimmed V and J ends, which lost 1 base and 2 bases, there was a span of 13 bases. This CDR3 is CASSLPGALTYEQYF. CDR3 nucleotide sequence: TGTGCCAGCAGCTTGCCAGGGGCCCTTACCTACGAGCAGTACTTC.

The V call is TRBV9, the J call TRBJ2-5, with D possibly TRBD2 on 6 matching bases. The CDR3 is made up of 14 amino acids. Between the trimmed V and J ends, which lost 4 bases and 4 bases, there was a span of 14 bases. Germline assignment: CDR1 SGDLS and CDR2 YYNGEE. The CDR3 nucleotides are TGTGCCAGCAGCCCTAGTTGGCGGGGAGAGACCCAGTACTTC. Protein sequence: CASSPSWRGETQYF.

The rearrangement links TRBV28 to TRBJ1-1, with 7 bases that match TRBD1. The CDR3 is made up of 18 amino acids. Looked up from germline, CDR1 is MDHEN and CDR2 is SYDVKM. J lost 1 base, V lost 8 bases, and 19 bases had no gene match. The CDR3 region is CASHPRTRDSVPNTEAFF. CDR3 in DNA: TGTGCCAGCCACCCTAGGACCCGGGACAGCGTGCCGAACACTGAAGCTTTCTTT. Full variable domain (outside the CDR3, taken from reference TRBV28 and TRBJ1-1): DVKVTQSSRYLVKRTGEKVFLECVQDMDHENMFWYRQDPGLGLRLIYFSYDVKMKEKGDIPEGYSVSREKKERFSLILESASTNQTSMYLCASHPRTRDSVPNTEAFFGQGTRLTVV.

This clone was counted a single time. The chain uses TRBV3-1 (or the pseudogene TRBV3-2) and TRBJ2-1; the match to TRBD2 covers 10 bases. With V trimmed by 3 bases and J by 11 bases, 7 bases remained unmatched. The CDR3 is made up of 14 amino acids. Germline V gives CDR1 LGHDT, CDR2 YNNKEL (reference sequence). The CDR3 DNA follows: TGTGCCAGCAGCCAGCAGGGACTAGCGAATCAGCAGTTCTTC. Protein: CASSQQGLANQQFF.